The sequence of this T cell receptor beta chain was determined in a study of T cell responses to AZD1222 COVID-19 vaccine. The protocol was immunoSEQ multiplex PCR, while the TCRdb copy is restricted to in-frame clones and leaves out a portion. The data contain around 120,000 clones, about 90% of them singletons. For this clone: The target antigen is unknown.

Study-wide findings and caveats: Clonal diversity was possibly underestimated, and white British individuals and females predominated among donors.

The sequencing here drew on peripheral blood, taken 28 days after the second AZD1222 dose. The clonotype was recovered from an adult who received the AZD1222 COVID-19 vaccine.

CDR3 coding DNA: TGCGCCAGCAGCTTGCTTCCGGGACTAGACAATCAGTACCAAGAGACCCAGTACTTC. Protein: CASSLLPGLDNQYQETQYF. The rearrangement links TRBV5-1 to TRBJ2-5; 8 bases line up with TRBD2. Looked up from germline, CDR1 is SGHRS and CDR2 is YFSETQ. The CDR3 length is 19 residues. V lost 1 base, J lost 0 bases, and 14 bases stayed unmatched. Drawing the rest from reference TRBV5-1 and TRBJ2-5, the complete variable domain is KAGVTQTPRYLIKTRGQQVTLSCSPISGHRSVSWYQQTPGQGLQFLFEYFSETQRNKGNFPGRFSGRQFSNSRSEMNVSTLELGDSALYLCASSLLPGLDNQYQETQYFGPGTRLLVL.